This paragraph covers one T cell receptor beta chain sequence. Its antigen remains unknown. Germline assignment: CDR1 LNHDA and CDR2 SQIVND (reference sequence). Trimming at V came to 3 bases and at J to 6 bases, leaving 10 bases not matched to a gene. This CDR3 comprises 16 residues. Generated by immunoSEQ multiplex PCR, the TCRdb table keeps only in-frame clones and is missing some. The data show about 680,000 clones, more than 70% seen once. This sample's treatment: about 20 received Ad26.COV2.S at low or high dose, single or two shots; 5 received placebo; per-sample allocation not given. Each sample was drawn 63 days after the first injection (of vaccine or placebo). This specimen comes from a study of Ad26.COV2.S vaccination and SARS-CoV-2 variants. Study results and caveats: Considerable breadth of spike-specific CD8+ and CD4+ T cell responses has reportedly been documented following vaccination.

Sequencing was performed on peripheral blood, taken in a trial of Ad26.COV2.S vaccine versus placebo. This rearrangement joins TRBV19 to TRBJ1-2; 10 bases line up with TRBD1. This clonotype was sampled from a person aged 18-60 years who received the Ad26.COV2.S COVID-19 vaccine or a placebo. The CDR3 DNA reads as TGTGCCAGTAGTATTCGAGGGGGGACAGGGGTCCATGGCTACACCTTC. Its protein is CASSIRGGTGVHGYTF.